Below, 8 T cell receptor beta chains from the same sample are listed, as sequenced in a study of CD8 T cells in Susac syndrome. cDNA came from roughly 0.53 to 1 ug RNA primed by random hexamers. TCRdb independently ran MiXCR on the immunoSEQ multiplex PCR reads; one entry per CDR3 protein. The sample consists of around 130,000 distinct CDR3 sequences, 94% of them appearing once. Material for sequencing was CD4+ T cells from PBMCs. Receptors were obtained from a human donor in good health.

In its sample, this clonotype was seen once. The V gene is TRBV6-6, the J gene TRBJ2-7; the match to TRBD2 covers 7 bases. This CDR3 spans 16 amino acids. The V gene's germline CDR1 is MNHNY and CDR2 SVGAGI (reference sequence). Losses at the gene ends were 0 bases for V and 0 bases for J; bases not matched to a gene: 5. CDR3 nucleotide sequence: TGTGCCAGCAGTTACTCGTTTAGCGGGTACTCCTACGAGCAGTACTTC. Amino acid sequence: CASSYSFSGYSYEQYF.

The chain has TRBV12-3 or TRBV12-4 and TRBJ1-3; D unclear. CDR3 length: 15 amino acids. The germline V and J ends were trimmed by 1 base and 4 bases, with 11 bases remaining between them. DNA of the CDR3: TGTGCCAGCAGTTTAGACCTCACGGGGGGAAACACCATATATTTT. It translates to CASSLDLTGGNTIYF.

As regards this clonotype: The junction shows a germline mismatch at one end, possibly a read error. The gene calls are TRBV9 and TRBJ2-5; TRBD2 might be the D (6 bases). The CDR3 totals 17 residues. The V gene's germline CDR1 is SGDLS and CDR2 YYNGEE. CDR3 in DNA: TGTGCCAGCAGCGCCGTAACTTCGCAAGGAGGGCAAGGGACCCAGTACTTC. As protein: CASSAVTSQGGQGTQYF.

The chain carries TRBV4-1 and TRBJ2-1; no definite D call. Trimming pared 3 bases from V and 1 base from J, leaving 13 bases between. The CDR3 spans 16 residues. CDR1 and CDR2 (germline): MGHRA, YSYEKL. In DNA, the CDR3 is TGCGCCAGCAGCCATGTCGACATTCTATCCTACAATGAGCAGTTCTTC. Its protein product is CASSHVDILSYNEQFF.

This clonotype was counted a single time. The chain links TRBV9 to TRBJ1-3, with D possibly matching TRBD1 (6 bases). Deletions cut 3 bases from V and 9 bases from J, with 19 bases between. Germline V CDR1 and CDR2: SGDLS, YYNGEE. The CDR3 is made up of 15 amino acids. The CDR3 DNA reads as TGTGCCAGCAGCGCCGGCCGGACAGACGGAGGCACCATATATTTT. Residues: CASSAGRTDGGTIYF.

V usage is TRBV5-1 and J usage is TRBJ2-1, with TRBD2 matching over 10 bases. Trimming removed 4 bases from V and 5 bases from J; junction bases left unmatched: 9. The CDR3 loop spans 16 amino acids. The germline V gene encodes CDR1 SGHRS and CDR2 YFSETQ. The CDR3 loop reads CASSLGQLAGNNEQFF. The CDR3 DNA reads as TGCGCCAGCAGCCTGGGACAACTAGCGGGGAACAATGAGCAGTTCTTC.

The rearrangement links TRBV28 to TRBJ1-6, with unresolved D. Germline V CDR1 and CDR2: MDHEN, SYDVKM. The CDR3 contains 17 residues. V dropped 1 base and J dropped 0 bases, with 10 bases sitting between them. CDR3 sequence (DNA): TGTGCCAGCAGTTTATTGGCGTCTAGCTCCTATAATTCACCCCTCCACTTT. This translates into CASSLLASSSYNSPLHF.

This clonotype has only one observation. This chain connects TRBV2 to TRBJ2-7; 7 bases fit TRBD1. This CDR3 has 14 amino acids. Germline values: CDR1 SNHLY, CDR2 FYNNEI. Trimming removed 9 bases from V and 0 bases from J; junction bases left unmatched: 8. CDR3 loop: CASRSGTVSYEQYF. The DNA of the CDR3 is TGTGCCAGTCGATCCGGGACAGTCTCCTACGAGCAGTACTTC.